A selection of T cell receptor beta chains follows, all from one sample in a study of blood T cell repertoires in COVID-19. Data came from immunoSEQ multiplex PCR; TCRdb stores just in-frame clones and leaves some out. The sample carries hundreds of thousands of clones, around 89% recorded once. Material for sequencing was PBMCs or T cells enriched from blood (not recorded which). The source is a woman aged 18-35 years with acute COVID-19. The CDR3 runs from the conserved cysteine through the conserved F or W. The D gene is left open where the match is weak. The size entry is marked missing in some rows and otherwise reads once, few, many or a size class.

j_call v_call clone_size d_call cdr3_aa cdr3_nt
TRBJ2-1 TRBV11-3 - TRBD2 CASSLGGRVNEQFF TGTGCCAGCAGCTTGGGCGGGAGGGTTAATGAGCAGTTCTTC
TRBJ2-4 TRBV2 - TRBD2 CASIGGGLAKNIQYF TGTGCCAGCATTGGGGGAGGGTTAGCCAAAAACATTCAGTACTTC
TRBJ1-1 TRBV6-5 - - CASSYLQGTEAFF TGTGCCAGCAGTTACCTACAGGGAACTGAAGCTTTCTTT
TRBJ2-1 TRBV6-5 - TRBD2 CAGTSGREGYNEQFF TGTGCCGGAACTAGCGGGAGGGAGGGCTACAATGAGCAGTTCTTC
TRBJ1-5 TRBV28 - - CASRRANQPQHF TGTGCCAGCAGGCGAGCGAATCAGCCCCAGCATTTT
TRBJ1-2 TRBV28 - - CASRAANYGYTF TGTGCCAGCAGGGCCGCCAACTATGGCTACACCTTC
TRBJ1-4 TRBV5-1 - - CASSLEGRGNEKLFF TGCGCCAGCAGCTTGGAGGGAAGGGGTAATGAAAAACTGTTTTTT
TRBJ1-4 TRBV5-1 - - CASSYTGRDEKLFF TGCGCCAGCAGCTACACAGGGCGCGATGAAAAACTGTTTTTT
TRBJ2-7 TRBV6-2/TRBV6-3 - - CASSPQGRSYEQYF TGTGCCAGCAGTCCACAGGGTAGGTCCTACGAGCAGTACTTC
TRBJ2-7 TRBV27 - TRBD2 CASRTGLASTYEQYF TGTGCCAGCAGAACGGGACTAGCCTCCACCTACGAGCAGTACTTC
TRBJ1-4 TRBV2 - - CASILQAGDEKLFF TGTGCCAGCATCCTACAGGCAGGTGATGAAAAACTGTTTTTT
TRBJ1-6 TRBV4-2 - TRBD1 CASSQVGQGYSPLHF TGTGCCAGCAGCCAAGTGGGACAGGGATATTCACCCCTCCACTTT
TRBJ1-4 TRBV28 - - CASSLGGATNEKLFF TGTGCCAGCAGTTTAGGGGGGGCAACTAATGAAAAACTGTTTTTT
TRBJ2-3 TRBV5-1 - TRBD2 CASSLEIAGIGADTQYF TGCGCCAGCAGCTTGGAAATAGCGGGAATCGGCGCAGATACGCAGTATTTT
TRBJ1-5 TRBV19 - - CASSSLAVHSNQPQHF TGTGCCAGTAGTTCTTTGGCAGTACATAGCAATCAGCCCCAGCATTTT
TRBJ2-5 TRBV7-8 - - CASSQIQGGETQYF TGTGCCAGCAGCCAAATACAGGGTGGGGAGACCCAGTACTTC
TRBJ2-1 TRBV3-1/TRBV3-2 - TRBD2 CASSQEGTSGSSYNEQFF TGTGCCAGCAGCCAAGAGGGGACTAGCGGGAGCTCCTACAATGAGCAGTTCTTC
TRBJ1-6 TRBV7-9 - - CASSLALTPTVANSPLHF TGTGCCAGCAGCTTAGCCCTGACGCCCACAGTGGCTAATTCACCCCTCCACTTT
TRBJ2-1 TRBV7-2 - TRBD2 CASSQTSGRAREQFF TGTGCCAGCAGCCAAACTAGCGGGAGGGCCAGAGAGCAGTTCTTC
TRBJ2-7 TRBV3-1/TRBV3-2 few TRBD1 CASSRRDRAGEQYF TGTGCCAGCAGCCGGCGGGACAGGGCTGGCGAGCAGTACTTC
TRBJ2-7 TRBV6-5 - TRBD1 CASSLDRKTVTYEQYF TGTGCCAGCAGTTTGGACAGGAAGACGGTAACCTACGAGCAGTACTTC
TRBJ2-5 TRBV4-3 - TRBD1 CASSQTLQGMGKTQYF TGCGCCAGCAGCCAAACGCTACAGGGGATGGGGAAGACCCAGTACTTC
TRBJ2-4 TRBV9 - TRBD2 CASSLGLAGSLNIQYF TGTGCCAGCAGCCTTGGACTAGCGGGATCTTTAAACATTCAGTACTTC
TRBJ2-1 TRBV7-3 - - CASSLASYNEQFF TGTGCCAGCAGCTTAGCGAGCTACAATGAGCAGTTCTTC
TRBJ2-5 TRBV29-1 - - CSVEGGRLQETQYF TGCAGCGTTGAGGGTGGGAGGCTCCAAGAGACCCAGTACTTC
TRBJ2-3 TRBV19 - TRBD2 CASSTGWASGRGDTQYF TGTGCCAGTAGTACCGGGTGGGCTAGCGGGAGAGGAGATACGCAGTATTTT
TRBJ1-1 TRBV27 - - CASTSWGRPNTEAFF TGTGCCAGTACCTCCTGGGGCAGGCCGAACACTGAAGCTTTCTTT
TRBJ2-1 TRBV12-3/TRBV12-4 - - CASSLARGIGVF TGTGCCAGCAGTTTAGCCAGGGGCATAGGGGTCTTC
TRBJ2-1 TRBV7-6 - TRBD1 CASSPRQGMSYNEQFF TGTGCCAGCAGCCCGCGACAGGGGATGTCCTACAATGAGCAGTTCTTC
TRBJ2-3 TRBV28 - TRBD1 CASSLGGGQGADTQYF TGTGCCAGCAGTTTAGGAGGGGGACAGGGAGCAGATACGCAGTATTTT
TRBJ2-2 TRBV19 - - CASSPYTGELFF TGTGCCAGTAGTCCCTACACCGGGGAGCTGTTTTTT
TRBJ2-7 TRBV2 - TRBD2 CASSALAGGSYEQYF TGTGCCAGCAGTGCTCTAGCGGGGGGGTCCTACGAGCAGTACTTC
TRBJ2-1 TRBV7-2 - - CASSFRGPGSYNEQFF TGTGCCAGCAGCTTTAGAGGCCCCGGCTCCTACAATGAGCAGTTCTTC
TRBJ1-1 TRBV9 once - CASSGGMNTEAFF TGTGCCAGCAGCGGAGGTATGAACACTGAAGCTTTCTTT
TRBJ1-3 TRBV18 - - CASSLRDVYSGNTIYF TGTGCCAGCTCACTACGGGATGTTTACTCTGGAAACACCATATATTTT
TRBJ2-3 TRBV19 - TRBD2 CASSPSQLAGGTDTQYF TGTGCCAGTAGCCCCTCCCAACTAGCGGGCGGCACAGATACGCAGTATTTT
TRBJ2-5 TRBV11-2 - TRBD1 CASSTGTEETQYF TGTGCCAGCAGCACCGGGACAGAAGAGACCCAGTACTTC
TRBJ1-5 TRBV2 few - CASRRQDNSNQPQHF TGTGCCAGCAGAAGGCAGGATAATAGCAATCAGCCCCAGCATTTT
TRBJ2-7 TRBV9 - TRBD2 CASSPGGDEQYF TGTGCCAGCAGCCCCGGGGGGGACGAGCAGTACTTC
TRBJ1-2 TRBV18 once TRBD1 CASSPVGGQTDYGYTF TGTGCCAGCTCACCGGTTGGGGGACAGACAGATTATGGCTACACCTTC
TRBJ2-5 TRBV27 - - CASRPGLLPRQETQYF TGTGCCAGTAGACCGGGACTCTTACCCCGCCAAGAGACCCAGTACTTC
TRBJ2-2 TRBV21-1 - - CASSKETSGNTGELFF TGTGCCAGCAGCAAAGAGACTAGCGGGAACACCGGGGAGCTGTTTTTT
TRBJ1-1 TRBV25-1 - - CASSELTGHTEAFF TGTGCCAGCAGTGAACTGACAGGCCACACTGAAGCTTTCTTT